The clone carrying this T cell receptor beta chain is categorized as medium-sized (0.01 to 0.1%). No antigen is known for it. This beta chain slipped into a library made for alpha chains as a stray read, so its size is not meaningful. Germline V lookup: CDR1 SGHTA, CDR2 FQGNSA. The V and J ends lost 1 base and 5 bases, in that order; junction bases with no gene match: 4. The CDR3 extends over 15 amino acids. As for time point: sample taken at primary tumor resection. Tumor, nontumor lung or frozen PBMC supplied whole RNA, sequenced without sorting. These data belong to a study of spatial heterogeneity in lung cancer. The wider study: Detection of beta-chain sequences consistently exceeded that of alpha-chain sequences.

TCR cDNA molecules each had a unique molecular identifier. TCRdb processed the 5' RACE reads anew with MiXCR; each CDR3 protein has one entry. The repertoire holds 15,000 to 20,000 distinct CDR3 sequences, roughly 6% seen once, with 6.5% to 7% in the top ten. General study findings and limits: Expanded TCRs classified as ubiquitous or regional were counted, and these counts tracked ubiquitous and regional nonsynonymous mutations, respectively. Tumor mutation counts were tracked by expanded intratumoral alpha and beta TCR counts.

The rearrangement uses TRBV7-2 and TRBJ2-2, with 7 bases matching TRBD2. This TCR was sampled from a male donor with early-stage non-small cell lung cancer. This material consisted of lung tumor tissue, taken at surgery. CDR3 bases: TGTGCCAGCAGCTTAGGAGCGGGGATGACCGGGGAGCTGTTTTTT. As protein: CASSLGAGMTGELFF.